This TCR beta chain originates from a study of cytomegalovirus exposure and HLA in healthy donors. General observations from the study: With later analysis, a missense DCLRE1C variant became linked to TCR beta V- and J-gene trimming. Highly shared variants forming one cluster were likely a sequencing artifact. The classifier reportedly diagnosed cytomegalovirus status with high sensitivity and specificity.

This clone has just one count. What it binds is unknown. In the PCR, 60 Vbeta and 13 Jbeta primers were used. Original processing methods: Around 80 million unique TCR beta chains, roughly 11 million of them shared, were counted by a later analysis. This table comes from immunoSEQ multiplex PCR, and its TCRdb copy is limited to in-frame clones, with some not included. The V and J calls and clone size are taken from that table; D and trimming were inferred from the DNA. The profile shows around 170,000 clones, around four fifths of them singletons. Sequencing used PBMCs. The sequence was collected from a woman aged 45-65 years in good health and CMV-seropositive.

The CDR3 loop is CASSAGLAVRETQYF. CDR3 sequence (DNA): TGTGCCAGCAGTGCCGGACTAGCGGTACGGGAGACCCAGTACTTC. The chain combines TRBV6-5 with TRBJ2-5; TRBD2 agrees at 10 bases. Looked up from germline, CDR1 is MNHEY and CDR2 is SVGAGI. The CDR3 is made up of 15 amino acids. Germline trimming cut 5 bases from V and 5 bases from J; bases unmatched to any gene: 8.